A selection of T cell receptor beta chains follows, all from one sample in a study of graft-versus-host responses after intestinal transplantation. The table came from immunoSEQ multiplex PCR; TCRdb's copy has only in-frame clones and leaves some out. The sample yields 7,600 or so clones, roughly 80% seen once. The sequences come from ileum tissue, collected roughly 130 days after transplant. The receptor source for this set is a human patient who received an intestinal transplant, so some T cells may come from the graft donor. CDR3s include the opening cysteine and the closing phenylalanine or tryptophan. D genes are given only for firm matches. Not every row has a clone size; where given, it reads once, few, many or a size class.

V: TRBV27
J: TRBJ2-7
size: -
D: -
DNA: TGTGCCAGCAGTCGCCGGGTCGAACGAAACCCCTACGAGCAGTACTTC
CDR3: CASSRRVERNPYEQYF

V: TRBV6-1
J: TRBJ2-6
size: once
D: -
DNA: TGTGCCAGCAGAAGTGGGGGCTCTGGGGCCAACGTCCTGACTTTC
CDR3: CASRSGGSGANVLTF

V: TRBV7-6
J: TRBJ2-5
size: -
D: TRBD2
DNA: TGTGCCAGCAGCTTAGCGATAGCGGGGGGGCGAGAGACCCAGTACTTC
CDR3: CASSLAIAGGRETQYF

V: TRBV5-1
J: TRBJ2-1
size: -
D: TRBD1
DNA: TGCGCCAGCAGTACGGACAGGGTTCTGGTTAATGAGCAGTTCTTC
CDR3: CASSTDRVLVNEQFF

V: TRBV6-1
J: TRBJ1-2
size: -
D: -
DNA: TGTGCCAGCAGTGAACTTTTCATAAACTATGGCTACACCTTC
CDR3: CASSELFINYGYTF

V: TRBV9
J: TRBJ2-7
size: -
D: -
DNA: TGTGCCAGCAGCAGATCAACAGGGTACGAGCAGTACTTC
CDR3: CASSRSTGYEQYF

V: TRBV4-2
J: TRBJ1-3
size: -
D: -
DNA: TGTGCCAGCAACCGGGGGATAGGGGAAGCTGGAAACACCATATATTTT
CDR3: CASNRGIGEAGNTIYF

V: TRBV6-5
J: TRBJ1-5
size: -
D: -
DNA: TGTGCCAGCTCGGCAGGGCATGGTCAGCCCCAGCATTTT
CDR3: CASSAGHGQPQHF

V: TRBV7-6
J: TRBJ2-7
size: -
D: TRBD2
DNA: TGTGCCAGCAGCTCAGGGACTAGCTCTGGCCACGAGCAGTACTTC
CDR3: CASSSGTSSGHEQYF

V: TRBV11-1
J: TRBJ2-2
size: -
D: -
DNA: TGTGCCAGCATTAGCGCTCACACCGGGGAGCTGTTTTTT
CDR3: CASISAHTGELFF

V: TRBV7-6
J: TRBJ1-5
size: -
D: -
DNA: TGTGCCAGCAGCTTAGAGGGTGGGATGGGGCCCCAGCATTTT
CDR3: CASSLEGGMGPQHF

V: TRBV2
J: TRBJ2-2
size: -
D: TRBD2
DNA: TGTGCCAGCGGTAAATTCACTAGCGGGGTTGGTAACACCGGGGAGCTGTTTTTT
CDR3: CASGKFTSGVGNTGELFF

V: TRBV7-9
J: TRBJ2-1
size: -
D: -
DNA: TGTGCCAGCAGCAGCACCGACAAGTCCTACAATGAGCAGTTCTTC
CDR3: CASSSTDKSYNEQFF

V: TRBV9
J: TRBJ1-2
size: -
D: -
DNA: TGTGCCAGCAGCGCGGGGGGTTACTATGGCTACACCTTC
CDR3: CASSAGGYYGYTF

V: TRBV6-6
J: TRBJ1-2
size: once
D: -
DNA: TGTGCCAGCAGCCCTGGGGTGGGAAATGGCTACACCTTC
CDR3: CASSPGVGNGYTF

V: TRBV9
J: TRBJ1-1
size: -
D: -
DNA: TGTGCCAGCAGCACCCGGCAGGGCCTTGAAGCTTTCTTT
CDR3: CASSTRQGLEAFF

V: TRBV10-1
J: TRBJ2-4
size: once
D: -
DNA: TGCGCCAGCAGTGACCGGAAAAACATTCAGTACTTC
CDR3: CASSDRKNIQYF

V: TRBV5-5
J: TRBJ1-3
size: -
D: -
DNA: TGTGCCAGCAGCCCCGTCTTCCCTGGAAACACCATATATTTT
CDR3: CASSPVFPGNTIYF

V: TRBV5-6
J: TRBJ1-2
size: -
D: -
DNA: TGTGCCAGCAGCGCCCTGAGGGGCTACACCTTC
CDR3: CASSALRGYTF

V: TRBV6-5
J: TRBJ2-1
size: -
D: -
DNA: TGTGCCAGCAGTTTTACAGGGTACAATGAGCAGTTCTTC
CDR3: CASSFTGYNEQFF

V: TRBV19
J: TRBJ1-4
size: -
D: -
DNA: TGTGCCAGTACCGACAGGTACTCAACTAATGAAAAACTGTTTTTT
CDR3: CASTDRYSTNEKLFF

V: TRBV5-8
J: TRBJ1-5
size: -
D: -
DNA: TGTGCCAGCAGCCCTAACAGGGTGAGCAATCAGCCCCAGCATTTT
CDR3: CASSPNRVSNQPQHF

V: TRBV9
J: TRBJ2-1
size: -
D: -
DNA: TGTGCCAGCAGTACCATCGACGACGGGATAGAGCAGTTCTTC
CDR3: CASSTIDDGIEQFF

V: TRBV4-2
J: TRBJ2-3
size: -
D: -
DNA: TGTGCCAGCAGCCAAGACGCGGGCGCTACGCAGTATTTT
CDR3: CASSQDAGATQYF

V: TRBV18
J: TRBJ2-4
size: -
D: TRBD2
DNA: TGTGCCAGCTCACCCGGGGAGGGCGGAAACATTCAGTACTTC
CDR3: CASSPGEGGNIQYF

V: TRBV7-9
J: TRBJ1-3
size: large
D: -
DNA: TGTGCCAGCAGCTTATCGACCGGCGGATCTGGAAACACCATATATTTT
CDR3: CASSLSTGGSGNTIYF

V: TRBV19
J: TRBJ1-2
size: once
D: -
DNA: TGTGCCAGTACCTCCCTGACGGGGTATGGCTACACCTTC
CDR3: CASTSLTGYGYTF

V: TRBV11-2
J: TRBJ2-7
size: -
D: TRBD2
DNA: TGTGCCAGCAGCTTAGTAGCAGCGGGAGGTCTACCCTACGAGCAGTACTTC
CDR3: CASSLVAAGGLPYEQYF

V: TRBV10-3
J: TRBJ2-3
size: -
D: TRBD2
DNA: TGTGCCATCAGTGAGTCCGGGACTAGCGGGAGGACAGATACGCAGTATTTT
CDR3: CAISESGTSGRTDTQYF

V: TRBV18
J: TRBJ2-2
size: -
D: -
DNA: TGTGCCAGCTCACCACCGGGGGCTTCGAACACCGGGGAGCTGTTTTTT
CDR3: CASSPPGASNTGELFF

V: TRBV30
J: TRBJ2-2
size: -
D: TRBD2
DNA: TGTGCCTGGAGTTGGGGGGGCACCGGGGAGCTGTTTTTT
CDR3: CAWSWGGTGELFF

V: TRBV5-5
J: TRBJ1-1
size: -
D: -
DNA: TGTGCCAGCAGCTTGAAGGGCAGTGGGGAAGCTTTCTTT
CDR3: CASSLKGSGEAFF

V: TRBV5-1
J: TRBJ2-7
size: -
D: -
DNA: TGCGCCAGCAGCTTGGTACAGTCCTCCTACGAGCAGTACTTC
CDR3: CASSLVQSSYEQYF

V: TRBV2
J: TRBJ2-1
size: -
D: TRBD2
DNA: TGTGCCAGCAGTGTTCTAAGCGGGAGTGAGGGGGAGCAGTTCTTC
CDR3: CASSVLSGSEGEQFF

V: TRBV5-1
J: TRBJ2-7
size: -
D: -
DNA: TGCGCCAGCAGCTTGGTGGGGGCCTCCTACGAGCAGTACTTC
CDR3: CASSLVGASYEQYF

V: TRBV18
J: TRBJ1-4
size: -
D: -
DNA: TGTGCCAGCTCACCGAGGACGGCGGGGAGTGAAAAACTGTTTTTT
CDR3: CASSPRTAGSEKLFF

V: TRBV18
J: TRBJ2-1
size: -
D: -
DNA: TGTGCCAGCTCACCACGGCGAACCACAAAGGGGGAGCAGTTCTTC
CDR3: CASSPRRTTKGEQFF

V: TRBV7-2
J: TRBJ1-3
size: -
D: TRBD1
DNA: TGTGCCAGCAGCGTCCAAGGAACAGGGGTCTCTGGAAACACCATATATTTT
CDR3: CASSVQGTGVSGNTIYF

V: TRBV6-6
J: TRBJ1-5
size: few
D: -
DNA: TGTGCCAGCAGTTACTCGGGCTTCAATCAGCCCCAGCATTTT
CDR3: CASSYSGFNQPQHF